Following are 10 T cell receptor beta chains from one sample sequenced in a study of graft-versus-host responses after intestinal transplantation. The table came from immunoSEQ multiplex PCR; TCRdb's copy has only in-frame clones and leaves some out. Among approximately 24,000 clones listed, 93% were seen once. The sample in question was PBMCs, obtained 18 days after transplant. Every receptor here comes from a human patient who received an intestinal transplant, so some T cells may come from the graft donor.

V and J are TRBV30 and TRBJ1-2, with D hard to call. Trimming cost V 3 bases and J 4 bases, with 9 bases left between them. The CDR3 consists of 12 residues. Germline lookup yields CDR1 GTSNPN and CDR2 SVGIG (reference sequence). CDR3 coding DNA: TGTGCCTGGAGCGACCTAACCTATGGCTACACCTTC. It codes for CAWSDLTYGYTF.

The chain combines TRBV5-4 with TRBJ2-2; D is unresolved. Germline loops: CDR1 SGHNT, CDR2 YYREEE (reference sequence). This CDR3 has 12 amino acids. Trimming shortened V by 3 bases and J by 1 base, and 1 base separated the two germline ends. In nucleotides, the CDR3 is TGTGCCAGCAGCTGGAACACCGGGGAGCTGTTTTTT. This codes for CASSWNTGELFF.

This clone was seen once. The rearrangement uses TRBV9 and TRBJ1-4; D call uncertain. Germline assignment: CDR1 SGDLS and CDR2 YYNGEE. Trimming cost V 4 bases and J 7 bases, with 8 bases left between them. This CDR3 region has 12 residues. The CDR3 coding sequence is TGTGCCAGCAGCCCCGATGGTGAAAAACTGTTTTTT. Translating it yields CASSPDGEKLFF.

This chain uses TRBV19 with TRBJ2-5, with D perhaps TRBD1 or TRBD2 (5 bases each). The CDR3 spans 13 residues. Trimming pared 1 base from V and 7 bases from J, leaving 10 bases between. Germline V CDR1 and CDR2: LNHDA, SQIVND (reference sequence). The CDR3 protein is CASSIGGAGTQYF. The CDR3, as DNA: TGTGCCAGTAGTATAGGGGGCGCGGGGACCCAGTACTTC. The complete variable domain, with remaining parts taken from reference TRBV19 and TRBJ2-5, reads DGGITQSPKYLFRKEGQNVTLSCEQNLNHDAMYWYRQDPGQGLRLIYYSQIVNDFQKGDIAEGYSVSREKKESFPLTVTSAQKNPTAFYLCASSIGGAGTQYFGPGTRLLVL.

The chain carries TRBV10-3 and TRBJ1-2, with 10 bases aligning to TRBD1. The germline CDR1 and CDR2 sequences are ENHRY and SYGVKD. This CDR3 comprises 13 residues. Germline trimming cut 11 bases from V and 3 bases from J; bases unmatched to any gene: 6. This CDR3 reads CAALGQGDYGYTF. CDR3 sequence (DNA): TGTGCCGCCTTAGGACAGGGGGACTATGGCTACACCTTC.

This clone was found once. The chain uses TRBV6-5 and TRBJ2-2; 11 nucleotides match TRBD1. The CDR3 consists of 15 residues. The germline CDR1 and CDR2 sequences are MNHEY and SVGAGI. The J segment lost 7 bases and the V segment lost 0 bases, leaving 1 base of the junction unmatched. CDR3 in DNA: TGTGCCAGCAGTTACTCGGGACAGGGGGGCGGGGAGCTGTTTTTT. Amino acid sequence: CASSYSGQGGGELFF.

CDR3 bases: TGTGCCAGCAGGGGACAGAGCTCCTATAATTCACCCCTCCACTTT. It encodes CASRGQSSYNSPLHF. The chain uses TRBV6-5 and TRBJ1-6; 7 nucleotides align to TRBD1. Trimming took 6 bases from V and 0 from J; bases not matched to a gene: 2. The CDR3 runs to 15 residues. CDR1 MNHEY and CDR2 SVGAGI come from the germline V gene.

The CDR3 is CAWSLGGNTEAFF. The CDR3, as DNA: TGTGCCTGGAGTTTAGGGGGAAACACTGAAGCTTTCTTT. The chain recombines TRBV30 with TRBJ1-1; D perhaps matches TRBD1 (6 bases). The CDR3 covers 13 residues. Germline V gives CDR1 GTSNPN, CDR2 SVGIG (reference sequence). Trimming left V 2 bases short and J 2 bases short, with 9 bases between.

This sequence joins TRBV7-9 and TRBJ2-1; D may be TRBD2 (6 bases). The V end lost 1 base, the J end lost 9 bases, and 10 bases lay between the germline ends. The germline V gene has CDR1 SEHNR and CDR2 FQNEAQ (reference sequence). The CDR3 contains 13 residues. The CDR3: CASSLVGGTEQFF. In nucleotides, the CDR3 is TGTGCCAGCAGCTTAGTTGGGGGGACTGAGCAGTTCTTC. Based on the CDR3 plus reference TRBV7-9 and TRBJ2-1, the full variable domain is DTGVSQNPRHKITKRGQNVTFRCDPISEHNRLYWYRQTLGQGPEFLTYFQNEAQLEKSRLLSDRFSAERPKGSFSTLEIQRTEQGDSAMYLCASSLVGGTEQFFGPGTRLTVL.

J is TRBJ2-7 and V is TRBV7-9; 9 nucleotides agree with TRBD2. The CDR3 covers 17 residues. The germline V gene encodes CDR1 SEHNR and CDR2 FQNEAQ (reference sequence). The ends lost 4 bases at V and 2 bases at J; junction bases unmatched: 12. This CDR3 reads CASSSTEGASGAYEQYF. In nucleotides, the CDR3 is TGTGCCAGCAGCTCGACGGAGGGAGCTAGCGGGGCCTACGAGCAGTACTTC.